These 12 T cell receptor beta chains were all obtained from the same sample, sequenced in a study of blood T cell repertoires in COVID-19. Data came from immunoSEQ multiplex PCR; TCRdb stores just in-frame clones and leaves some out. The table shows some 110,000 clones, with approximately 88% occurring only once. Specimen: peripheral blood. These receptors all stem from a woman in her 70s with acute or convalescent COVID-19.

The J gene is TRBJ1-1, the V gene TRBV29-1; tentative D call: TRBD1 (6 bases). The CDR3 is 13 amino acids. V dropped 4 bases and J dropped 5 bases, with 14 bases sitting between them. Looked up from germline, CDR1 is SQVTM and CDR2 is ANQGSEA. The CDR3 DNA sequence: TGCAGCGTTGGGAACAGGGCGGAGACTGAAGCTTTCTTT. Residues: CSVGNRAETEAFF.

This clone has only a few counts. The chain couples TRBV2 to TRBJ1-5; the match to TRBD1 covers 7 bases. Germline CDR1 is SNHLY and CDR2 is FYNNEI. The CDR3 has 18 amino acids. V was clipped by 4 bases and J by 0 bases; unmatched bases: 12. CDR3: CASSGGQPFSYSNQPQHF. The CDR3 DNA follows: TGTGCCAGCAGTGGGGGACAGCCCTTTTCCTATAGCAATCAGCCCCAGCATTTT.

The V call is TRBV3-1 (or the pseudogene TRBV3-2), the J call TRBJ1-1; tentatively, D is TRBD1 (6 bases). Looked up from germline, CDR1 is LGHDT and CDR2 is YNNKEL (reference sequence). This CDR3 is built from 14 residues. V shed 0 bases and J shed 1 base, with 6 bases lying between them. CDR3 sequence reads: CASSQDRGNTEAFF. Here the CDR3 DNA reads TGTGCCAGCAGCCAAGACAGGGGGAACACTGAAGCTTTCTTT.

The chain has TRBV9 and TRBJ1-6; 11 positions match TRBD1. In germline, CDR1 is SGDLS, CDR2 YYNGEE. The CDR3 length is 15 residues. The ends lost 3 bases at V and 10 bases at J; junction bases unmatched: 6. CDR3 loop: CASSGGQGVRSPLHF. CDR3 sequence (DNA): TGTGCCAGCAGCGGGGGACAGGGGGTTAGGTCACCCCTCCACTTT.

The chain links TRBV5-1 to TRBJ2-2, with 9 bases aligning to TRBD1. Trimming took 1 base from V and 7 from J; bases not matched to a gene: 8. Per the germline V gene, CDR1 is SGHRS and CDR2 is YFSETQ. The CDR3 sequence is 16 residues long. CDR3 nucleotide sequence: TGCGCCAGCAGCTTGATGACAGGGGGGTCCGGCGGGGAGCTGTTTTTT. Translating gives CASSLMTGGSGGELFF.

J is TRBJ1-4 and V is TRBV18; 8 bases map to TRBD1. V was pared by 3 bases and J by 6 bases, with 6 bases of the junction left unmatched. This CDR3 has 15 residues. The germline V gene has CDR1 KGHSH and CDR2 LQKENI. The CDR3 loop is CASSPTGEPYEKLFF. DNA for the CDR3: TGTGCCAGCTCACCGACAGGGGAACCTTATGAAAAACTGTTTTTT.

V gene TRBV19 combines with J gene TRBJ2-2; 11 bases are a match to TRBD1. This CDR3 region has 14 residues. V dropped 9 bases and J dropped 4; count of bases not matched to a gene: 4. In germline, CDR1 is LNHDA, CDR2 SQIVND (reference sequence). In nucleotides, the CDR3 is TGTGCCAGCTCCGGGACAGGGGGCACCGGGGAGCTGTTTTTT. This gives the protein CASSGTGGTGELFF.

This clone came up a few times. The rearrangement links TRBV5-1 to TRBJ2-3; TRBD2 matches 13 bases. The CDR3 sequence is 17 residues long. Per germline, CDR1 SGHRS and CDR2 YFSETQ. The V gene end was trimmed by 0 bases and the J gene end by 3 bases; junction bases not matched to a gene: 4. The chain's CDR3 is CASSLGLTSGGTDTQYF. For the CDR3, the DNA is TGCGCCAGCAGCTTGGGCCTGACTAGCGGGGGGACAGATACGCAGTATTTT.

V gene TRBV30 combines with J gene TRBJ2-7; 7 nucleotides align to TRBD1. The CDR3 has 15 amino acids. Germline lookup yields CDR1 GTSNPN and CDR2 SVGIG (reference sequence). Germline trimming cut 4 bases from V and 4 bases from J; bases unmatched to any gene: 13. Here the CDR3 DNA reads TGTGCCTGGAAGGCAGGGGGAAAGTTTTTATACGAGCAGTACTTC. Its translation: CAWKAGGKFLYEQYF.

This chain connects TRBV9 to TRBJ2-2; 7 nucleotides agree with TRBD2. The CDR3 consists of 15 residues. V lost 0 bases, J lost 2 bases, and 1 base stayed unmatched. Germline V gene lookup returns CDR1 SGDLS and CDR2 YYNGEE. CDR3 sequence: CASSVAGGNTGELFF. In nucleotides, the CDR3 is TGTGCCAGCAGCGTAGCGGGGGGTAACACCGGGGAGCTGTTTTTT.

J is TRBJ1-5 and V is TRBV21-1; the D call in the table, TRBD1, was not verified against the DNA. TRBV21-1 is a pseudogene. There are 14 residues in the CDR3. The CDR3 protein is CASSTGQFNQPQHF. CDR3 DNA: TGTGCCAGCAGTACCGGACAGTTTAATCAGCCCCAGCATTTT.

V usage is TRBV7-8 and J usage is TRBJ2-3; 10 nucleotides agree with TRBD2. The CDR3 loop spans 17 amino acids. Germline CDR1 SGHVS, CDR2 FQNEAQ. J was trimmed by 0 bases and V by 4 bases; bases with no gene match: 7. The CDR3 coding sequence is TGTGCCAGCAGCTCTATGAGGACTAGCGGAAGCACAGATACGCAGTATTTT. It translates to CASSSMRTSGSTDTQYF. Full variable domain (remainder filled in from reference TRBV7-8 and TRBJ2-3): GAGVSQSPRYKVAKRGQDVALRCDPISGHVSLFWYQQALGQGPEFLTYFQNEAQLDKSGLPSDRFFAERPEGSVSTLKIQRTQQEDSAVYLCASSSMRTSGSTDTQYFGPGTRLTVL.